The rows below give T cell receptor beta chains drawn from one sample of a study of T cells after yellow fever vaccination. TCRdb called the 5' RACE reads again in MiXCR, with one record for every CDR3 protein. Of 400,000 to 450,000 distinct CDR3 sequences listed, approximately 19% were seen once; the top ten hold 15% to 20%. The sequenced sample was PBMCs, obtained before the yellow fever booster vaccination. These TCRs come from a man aged 18 to 29 who received the YFV17D yellow fever vaccine. The CDR3 runs from the conserved cysteine through the conserved F or W. The D gene is left open where the match is weak. The listing skips clone size in some rows; elsewhere it reads once, few, many or a size class.

>15|TRBV7-9|many|NA|TRBJ2-7
CASSLLSGGAGEQYF
TGTGCCAGCAGCTTACTTTCAGGGGGAGCGGGCGAGCAGTACTTC
>13|TRBV7-2|few|NA|TRBJ1-1
CASSQQAGTEAFF
TGTGCCAGCAGCCAACAGGCGGGCACTGAAGCTTTCTTT
>16|TRBV9|NA|TRBD2|TRBJ2-3
CASSRTSESVTDTQYF
TGTGCCAGCAGCAGAACTAGCGAAAGTGTGACAGATACGCAGTATTTT
>15|TRBV5-5|NA|NA|TRBJ2-1
CASSLGQWIYNEQFF
TGTGCCAGCAGCTTGGGTCAGTGGATCTACAATGAGCAGTTCTTC
>14|TRBV12-3/TRBV12-4|NA|NA|TRBJ1-1
CASSWDSGLTEAFF
TGTGCCAGCAGTTGGGACTCTGGGCTCACTGAAGCTTTCTTT
>16|TRBV7-9|NA|NA|TRBJ2-7
CASSPAATPWGREQYF
TGTGCCAGCAGCCCCGCCGCGACTCCGTGGGGGCGCGAGCAGTACTTC
>13|TRBV5-4|few|NA|TRBJ1-2
CASSLSQSYGYTF
TGTGCCAGCAGCTTGTCCCAGAGCTATGGCTACACCTTC
>13|TRBV7-6|many|NA|TRBJ2-1
CASSLQDARDRFF
TGTGCCAGCAGCTTACAGGACGCCAGGGATCGGTTCTTC
>15|TRBV12-3/TRBV12-4|NA|NA|TRBJ1-6
CASSSQGTGYSPLHF
TGTGCCAGCAGTTCTCAGGGTACTGGTTATTCACCCCTCCACTTT
>15|TRBV3-1|NA|TRBD1|TRBJ1-1
CASSQVRQGTPEAFF
TGTGCCAGCAGCCAAGTGAGACAGGGTACCCCTGAAGCTTTCTTT
>13|TRBV5-6|NA|NA|TRBJ1-2
CASSFNGLYGYTF
TGTGCCAGCAGCTTTAATGGACTCTATGGCTACACCTTC
>13|TRBV20-1|few|NA|TRBJ2-3
CSAVEGSTDTQYF
TGCAGTGCTGTGGAGGGGAGCACAGATACGCAGTATTTT
>16|TRBV6-5|NA|NA|TRBJ2-6
CASSLDSDSGSNVLTF
TGTGCCAGCAGCCTAGACAGTGACTCTGGGTCCAACGTCCTGACTTTC
>16|TRBV20-1|NA|NA|TRBJ2-2
CSASAGADANTGELFF
TGCAGTGCTTCCGCGGGGGCCGACGCGAACACCGGGGAGCTGTTTTTT
>17|TRBV18|NA|NA|TRBJ2-1
CASSPPRMGGTYNEQFF
TGTGCCAGCTCACCTCCCCGGATGGGAGGTACCTACAATGAGCAGTTCTTC
>16|TRBV7-2|NA|TRBD1|TRBJ2-3
CASGKNRGLSTDTQYF
TGTGCCAGCGGGAAGAACAGGGGTTTAAGCACAGATACGCAGTATTTT
>15|TRBV15|NA|NA|TRBJ2-5
CATSRDGRQSGTQYF
TGTGCCACCAGCAGAGATGGACGGCAATCCGGGACCCAGTACTTC
>13|TRBV27|NA|NA|TRBJ2-1
CASRPGYSNEQFF
TGTGCCAGCCGACCGGGATACTCCAATGAGCAGTTCTTC
>15|TRBV10-3|few|NA|TRBJ2-4
CAISSMERAKNIQYF
TGTGCCATCAGTTCCATGGAGAGAGCCAAAAACATTCAGTACTTC
>15|TRBV6-5|few|TRBD1|TRBJ1-2
CASNSPGQGAGGYTF
TGTGCCAGCAACTCACCGGGCCAGGGGGCAGGAGGCTACACCTTC
>13|TRBV6-4|few|NA|TRBJ2-3
CASSGGDTDTQYF
TGTGCCAGCAGTGGCGGGGACACAGATACGCAGTATTTT
>13|TRBV6-5|few|NA|TRBJ2-2
CASSPLVTGELFF
TGTGCCAGCAGTCCCCTTGTCACCGGGGAGCTGTTTTTT
>13|TRBV2|NA|TRBD1|TRBJ2-1
CASTSRQGNEQFF
TGTGCCAGCACCTCGAGACAGGGGAATGAGCAGTTCTTC
>15|TRBV7-7|few|TRBD1|TRBJ2-5
CASSTGQGLGGTQYF
TGTGCTAGCAGCACCGGACAGGGTTTGGGAGGGACCCAGTACTTC
>15|TRBV5-6|NA|NA|TRBJ2-3
CASSLRVISTDTQYF
TGTGCCAGCAGCTTGAGGGTGATTAGCACAGATACGCAGTATTTT
>15|TRBV4-1|NA|NA|TRBJ2-3
CASSGFAGRTDTQYF
TGCGCCAGCAGTGGTTTCGCCGGTCGCACAGATACGCAGTATTTT
>14|TRBV12-3/TRBV12-4|NA|TRBD1|TRBJ1-5
CASSATHRGQPQHF
TGTGCCAGCAGTGCAACTCACAGGGGCCAGCCCCAGCATTTT
>18|TRBV2|NA|NA|TRBJ1-3
CASSSSWRDEVSGNTIYF
TGTGCCAGCAGCTCATCTTGGCGGGACGAGGTTTCTGGAAACACCATATATTTT
>15|TRBV24-1|few|TRBD2|TRBJ2-1
CATSDISSGFNEQFF
TGTGCCACCAGTGATATTTCTAGCGGGTTCAATGAGCAGTTCTTC
>15|TRBV5-1|NA|NA|TRBJ2-2
CASSLRASNTGELFF
TGCGCCAGCAGCTTGAGGGCTTCGAACACCGGGGAGCTGTTTTTT
>18|TRBV7-2|NA|NA|TRBJ2-3
CASSLVLYPGAISDTQYF
TGTGCCAGCAGCTTAGTATTGTATCCAGGGGCTATCTCAGATACGCAGTATTTT
>16|TRBV4-1|NA|NA|TRBJ2-3
CASSQGWWLDPDTQYF
TGCGCCAGCAGCCAAGGTTGGTGGTTAGATCCAGATACGCAGTATTTT
>14|TRBV6-2/TRBV6-3|NA|NA|TRBJ2-7
CASSPGIWVNEQYF
TGTGCCAGCAGTCCCGGCATTTGGGTGAACGAGCAGTACTTC
>15|TRBV25-1|NA|NA|TRBJ2-2
CASSRMGGDTGELFF
TGTGCCAGCAGTCGAATGGGGGGTGACACCGGGGAGCTGTTTTTT
>15|TRBV7-2|many|TRBD2|TRBJ2-7
CASSYSGGNSYEQYF
TGTGCCAGCAGCTATAGCGGGGGGAACTCCTACGAGCAGTACTTC
>15|TRBV5-1|few|TRBD2|TRBJ2-2
CASRRSGGNTGELFF
TGCGCCAGCAGGAGAAGCGGGGGAAACACCGGGGAGCTGTTTTTT
>15|TRBV4-3|NA|NA|TRBJ2-7
CASSQVRDSSYEQYF
TGCGCCAGCAGCCAAGTCCGGGACTCAAGCTACGAGCAGTACTTC
>13|TRBV4-1|NA|NA|TRBJ1-1
CASSQGVAAEAFF
TGCGCCAGCAGCCAAGGAGTGGCAGCTGAAGCTTTCTTT
>16|TRBV5-1|NA|TRBD1|TRBJ2-1
CASSLWSGGSYNEQFF
TGCGCCAGCAGCTTGTGGTCAGGGGGCTCCTACAATGAGCAGTTCTTC
>16|TRBV20-1|NA|NA|TRBJ2-3
CSAQTGPGGGTDTQYF
TGCAGTGCTCAGACCGGACCCGGGGGCGGCACAGATACGCAGTATTTT
>14|TRBV2|NA|NA|TRBJ1-6
CASGGGRGSGSLHF
TGTGCCAGCGGTGGGGGCCGAGGATCCGGGAGCCTCCACTTT
>15|TRBV27|many|TRBD1|TRBJ2-3
CASSSPGGSTDTQYF
TGTGCCAGCAGTTCTCCAGGGGGAAGCACAGATACGCAGTATTTT
>13|TRBV10-3|NA|NA|TRBJ1-3
CAISDGGGNTIYF
TGTGCCATCAGTGACGGGGGTGGAAACACCATATATTTT
>13|TRBV6-2/TRBV6-3|NA|NA|TRBJ2-1
CASSYRGLGEQFF
TGTGCCAGCAGTTACCGCGGACTTGGAGAGCAGTTCTTC
>10|TRBV20-1|many|NA|TRBJ2-3
CSAITDTQYF
TGCAGTGCCATCACAGATACGCAGTATTTT